The clone carrying this T cell receptor (beta chain) was counted between two and nine times. Its antigen is currently unknown. 60 Vbeta and 13 Jbeta primers were used in PCR. The table came from immunoSEQ multiplex PCR; TCRdb's copy has only in-frame clones and leaves some out. Of some 81,000 clones listed, around 70% are singletons. This sample was included in a study of cytomegalovirus exposure and HLA in healthy donors. Broader study findings: Most of the TCR beta V segments (in an earlier analysis) were productive either about 87% or about 30% of the time. V- and J-gene trimming in TCR beta was tied to a missense DCLRE1C variant by an analysis performed later. No immune exposure information besides CMV serostatus was available.

This TCR was sampled from a woman aged 40 to 50 in good health and CMV-seropositive. Sequencing input: PBMCs.

CDR3 bases: TGTGCCAGCAGTGTCCCCTCAGGGGGCACCGGGGAGCTGTTTTTT. This encodes CASSVPSGGTGELFF. J is TRBJ2-2 and V is TRBV27; TRBD1 agrees at 7 bases. Germline V gene sequence: CDR1 MNHEY, CDR2 SMNVEV (reference sequence). The CDR3 loop spans 15 amino acids. Trimming at V came to 5 bases and at J to 4 bases, leaving 7 bases not matched to a gene.